This TCR beta chain was identified in a study of blood T cells in healthy people across ages. Study results and limitations: When set beside aged donors, long-lived donors presented more naive CD4+ cells and higher diversity. Roughly linear age-related decline in beta diversity appeared, significant by age around 36.

The length of the CDR3 is 14 residues. The germline V gene encodes CDR1 KGHDR and CDR2 SFDVKD. V lost 4 bases, J lost 8 bases, and 13 bases lay in between. A word on this clonotype: Antigen: not known.

Primers used in a second PCR of about 6 to 12 cycles were a sample-barcoded 5' primer and a J-beta primer mix. Each of the cDNA molecules was tagged by a template-switch adaptor with 12 random nucleotides. Samples each returned at least 3 million CDR3-containing paired-end reads. TCRdb reprocessed the 5' RACE reads via MiXCR and lists one record per CDR3 protein. This sample has approximately 1,700,000 distinct CDR3 sequences; roughly 43% occur once, and the top ten carry 20% to 25%. This sequence originates from a human donor in good health. Sequencing was done on a sample of blood. This sequence joins TRBV24-1 and TRBJ1-4; a possible D gene is TRBD1 (5 bases). CDR3 bases: TGTGCCACCAGTGACGGCCGGCGGGGGGAAAAACTGTTTTTT. Residues: CATSDGRRGEKLFF.